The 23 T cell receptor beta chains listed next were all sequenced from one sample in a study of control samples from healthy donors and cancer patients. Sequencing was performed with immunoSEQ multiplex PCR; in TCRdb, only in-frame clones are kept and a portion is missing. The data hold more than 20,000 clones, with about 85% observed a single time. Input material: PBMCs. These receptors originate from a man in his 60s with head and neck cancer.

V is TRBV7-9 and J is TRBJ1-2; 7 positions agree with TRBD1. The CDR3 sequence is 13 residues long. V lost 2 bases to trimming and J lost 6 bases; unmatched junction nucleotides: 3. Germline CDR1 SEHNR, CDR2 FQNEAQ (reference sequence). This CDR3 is CASSLQGDNGYTF. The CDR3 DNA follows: TGTGCCAGCAGCTTACAGGGGGATAATGGCTACACCTTC. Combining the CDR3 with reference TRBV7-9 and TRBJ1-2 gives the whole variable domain DTGVSQNPRHKITKRGQNVTFRCDPISEHNRLYWYRQTLGQGPEFLTYFQNEAQLEKSRLLSDRFSAERPKGSFSTLEIQRTEQGDSAMYLCASSLQGDNGYTFGSGTRLTVV.

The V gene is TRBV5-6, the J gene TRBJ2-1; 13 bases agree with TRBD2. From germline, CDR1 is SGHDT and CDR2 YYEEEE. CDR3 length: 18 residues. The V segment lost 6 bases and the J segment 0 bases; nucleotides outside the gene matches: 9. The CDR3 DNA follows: TGTGCCAGCACAGGACTAGCGGGAGTATGGAGCTCCTACAATGAGCAGTTCTTC. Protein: CASTGLAGVWSSYNEQFF.

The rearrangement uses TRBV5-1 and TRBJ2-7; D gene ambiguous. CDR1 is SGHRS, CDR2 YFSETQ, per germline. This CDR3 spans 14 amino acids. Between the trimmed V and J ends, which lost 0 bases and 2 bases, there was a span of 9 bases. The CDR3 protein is CASSLEQPTYEQYF. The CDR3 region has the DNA TGCGCCAGCAGCTTGGAACAGCCGACCTACGAGCAGTACTTC.

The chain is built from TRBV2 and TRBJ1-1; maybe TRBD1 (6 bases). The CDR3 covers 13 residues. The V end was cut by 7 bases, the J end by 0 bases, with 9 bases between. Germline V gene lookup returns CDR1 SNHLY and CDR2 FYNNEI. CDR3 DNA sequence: TGTGCCAGCAAGCAGGGGCTGAACACTGAAGCTTTCTTT. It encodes CASKQGLNTEAFF.

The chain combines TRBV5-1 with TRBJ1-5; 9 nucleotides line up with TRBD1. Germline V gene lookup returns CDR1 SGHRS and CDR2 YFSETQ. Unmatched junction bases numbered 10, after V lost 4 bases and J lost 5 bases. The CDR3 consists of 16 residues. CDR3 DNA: TGCGCCAGCAGCCTGGGGGAAGGACAGGGGTATCAGCCCCAGCATTTT. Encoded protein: CASSLGEGQGYQPQHF. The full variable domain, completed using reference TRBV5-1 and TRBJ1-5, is KAGVTQTPRYLIKTRGQQVTLSCSPISGHRSVSWYQQTPGQGLQFLFEYFSETQRNKGNFPGRFSGRQFSNSRSEMNVSTLELGDSALYLCASSLGEGQGYQPQHFGDGTRLSIL.

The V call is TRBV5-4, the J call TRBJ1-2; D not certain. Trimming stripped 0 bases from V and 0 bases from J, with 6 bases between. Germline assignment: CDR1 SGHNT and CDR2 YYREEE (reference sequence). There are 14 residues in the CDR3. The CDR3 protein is CASSLDAANYGYTF. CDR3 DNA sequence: TGTGCCAGCAGCTTGGATGCAGCTAACTATGGCTACACCTTC.

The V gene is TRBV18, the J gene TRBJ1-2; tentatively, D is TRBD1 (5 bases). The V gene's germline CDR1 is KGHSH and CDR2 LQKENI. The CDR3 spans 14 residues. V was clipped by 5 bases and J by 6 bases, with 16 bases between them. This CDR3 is CASSGLGGRDGYTF. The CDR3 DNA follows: TGTGCCAGCTCAGGCCTTGGGGGGAGAGATGGCTACACCTTC.

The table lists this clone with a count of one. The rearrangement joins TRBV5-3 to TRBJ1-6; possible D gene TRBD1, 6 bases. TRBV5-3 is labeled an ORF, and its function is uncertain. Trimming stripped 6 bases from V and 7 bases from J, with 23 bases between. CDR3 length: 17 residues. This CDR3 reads CARTNREGGSPNSPLHF. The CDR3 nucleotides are TGTGCCAGAACCAATCGAGAGGGGGGAAGTCCGAATTCACCCCTCCACTTT.

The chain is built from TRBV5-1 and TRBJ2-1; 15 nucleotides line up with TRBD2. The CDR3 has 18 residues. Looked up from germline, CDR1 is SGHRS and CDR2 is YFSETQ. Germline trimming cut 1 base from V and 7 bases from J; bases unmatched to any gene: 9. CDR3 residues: CASSLRSRGLAGGNEQFF. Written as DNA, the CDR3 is TGCGCCAGCAGCTTGAGATCCCGCGGACTAGCGGGAGGGAATGAGCAGTTCTTC.

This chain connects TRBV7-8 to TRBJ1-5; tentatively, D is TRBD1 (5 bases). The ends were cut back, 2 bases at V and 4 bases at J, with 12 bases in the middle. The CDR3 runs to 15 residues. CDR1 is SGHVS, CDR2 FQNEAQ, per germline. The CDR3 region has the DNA TGTGCCAGCAGCTTAAGCCCAGGGAGGAATCAGCCCCAGCATTTT. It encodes CASSLSPGRNQPQHF. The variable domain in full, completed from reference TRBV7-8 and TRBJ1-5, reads GAGVSQSPRYKVAKRGQDVALRCDPISGHVSLFWYQQALGQGPEFLTYFQNEAQLDKSGLPSDRFFAERPEGSVSTLKIQRTQQEDSAVYLCASSLSPGRNQPQHFGDGTRLSIL.

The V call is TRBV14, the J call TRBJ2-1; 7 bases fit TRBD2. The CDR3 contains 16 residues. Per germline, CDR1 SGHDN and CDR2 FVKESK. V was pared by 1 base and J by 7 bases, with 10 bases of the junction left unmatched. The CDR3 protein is CASSQGAGRAKNEQFF. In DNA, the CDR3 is TGTGCCAGCAGCCAAGGTGCGGGGAGGGCCAAGAATGAGCAGTTCTTC.

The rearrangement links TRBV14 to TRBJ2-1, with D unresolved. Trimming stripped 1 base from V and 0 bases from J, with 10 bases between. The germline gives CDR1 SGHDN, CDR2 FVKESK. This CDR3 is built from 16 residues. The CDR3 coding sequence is TGTGCCAGCAGCCAAGTACAAGGGCGCTCCTACAATGAGCAGTTCTTC. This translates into CASSQVQGRSYNEQFF.

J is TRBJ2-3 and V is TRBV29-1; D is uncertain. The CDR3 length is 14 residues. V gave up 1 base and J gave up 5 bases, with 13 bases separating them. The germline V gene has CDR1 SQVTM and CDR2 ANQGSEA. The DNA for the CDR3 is TGCAGCGTTGAAGGAGCAAGGAAAAGAGATACGCAGTATTTT. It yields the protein CSVEGARKRDTQYF.

CDR3 in DNA: TGTGCCAGCAGCCAGGGATTTTTACAGGGGGCAGGAGAGCAGTTCTTC. Translated, it gives CASSQGFLQGAGEQFF. J is TRBJ2-1 and V is TRBV3-1 (or the pseudogene TRBV3-2); TRBD1 matches 9 bases. Germline CDR1 is LGHDT and CDR2 is YNNKEL (reference sequence). CDR3 length: 16 amino acids. Trimming cost V 3 bases and J 10 bases; bases outside gene matches: 13.

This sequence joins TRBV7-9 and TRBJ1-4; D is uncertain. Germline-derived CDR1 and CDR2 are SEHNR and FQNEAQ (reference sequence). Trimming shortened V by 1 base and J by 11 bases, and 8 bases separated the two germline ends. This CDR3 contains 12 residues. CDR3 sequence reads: CASSLDYRKLFF. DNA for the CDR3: TGTGCCAGCAGCTTAGATTACCGGAAACTGTTTTTT.

As DNA, the CDR3 is TGTGCCAGCAGCTTAAGGGGACAGGGAAAAGAGACCCAGTACTTC. Its protein is CASSLRGQGKETQYF. V is TRBV7-9 and J is TRBJ2-5; TRBD1 aligns across 9 bases. This CDR3 has 15 amino acids. V gave up 2 bases and J gave up 3 bases; unmatched junction bases: 4. CDR1 is SEHNR and CDR2 is FQNEAQ in the germline V gene (reference sequence).

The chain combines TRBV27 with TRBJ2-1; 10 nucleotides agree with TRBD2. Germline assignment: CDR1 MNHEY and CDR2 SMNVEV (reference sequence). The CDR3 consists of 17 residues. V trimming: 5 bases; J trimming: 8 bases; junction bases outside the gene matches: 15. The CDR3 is CASSTSGLAGAGYEQFF. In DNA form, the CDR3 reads TGTGCCAGCAGTACTTCTGGGCTAGCGGGAGCGGGGTATGAGCAGTTCTTC.

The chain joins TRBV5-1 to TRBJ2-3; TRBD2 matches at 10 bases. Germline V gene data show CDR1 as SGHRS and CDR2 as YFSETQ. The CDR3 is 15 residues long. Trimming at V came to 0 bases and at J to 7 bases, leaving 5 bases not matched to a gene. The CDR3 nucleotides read TGCGCCAGCAGCTTGGTACTAGCGGGAACGAATACGCAGTATTTT. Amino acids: CASSLVLAGTNTQYF.

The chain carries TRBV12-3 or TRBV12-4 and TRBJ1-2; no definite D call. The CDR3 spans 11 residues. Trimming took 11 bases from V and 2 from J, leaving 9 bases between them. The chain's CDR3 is CAVRTNYGYTF. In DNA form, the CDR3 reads TGTGCCGTCAGGACCAACTATGGCTACACCTTC.

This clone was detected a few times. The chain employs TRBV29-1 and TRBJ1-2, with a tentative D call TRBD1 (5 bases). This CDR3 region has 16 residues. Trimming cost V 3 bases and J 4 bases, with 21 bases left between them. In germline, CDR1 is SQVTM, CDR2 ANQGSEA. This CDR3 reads CSVERIRGPSSYGYTF. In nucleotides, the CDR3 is TGCAGCGTTGAGCGCATAAGGGGCCCAAGCAGCTATGGCTACACCTTC.

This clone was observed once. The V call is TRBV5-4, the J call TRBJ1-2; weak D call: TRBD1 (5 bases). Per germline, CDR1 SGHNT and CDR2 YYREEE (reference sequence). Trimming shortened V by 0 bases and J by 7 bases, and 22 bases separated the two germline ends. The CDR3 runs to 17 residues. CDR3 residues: CASSLDPGSRYRSGYTF. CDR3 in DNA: TGTGCCAGCAGCTTGGATCCAGGGTCTCGGTATCGAAGTGGCTACACCTTC.

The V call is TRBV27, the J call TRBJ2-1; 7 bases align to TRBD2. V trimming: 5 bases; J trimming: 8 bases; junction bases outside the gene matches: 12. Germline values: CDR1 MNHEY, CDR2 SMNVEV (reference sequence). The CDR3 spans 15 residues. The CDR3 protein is CASSERGLSGDEQFF. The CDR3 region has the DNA TGTGCCAGCAGTGAGCGGGGTCTCTCGGGGGATGAGCAGTTCTTC.

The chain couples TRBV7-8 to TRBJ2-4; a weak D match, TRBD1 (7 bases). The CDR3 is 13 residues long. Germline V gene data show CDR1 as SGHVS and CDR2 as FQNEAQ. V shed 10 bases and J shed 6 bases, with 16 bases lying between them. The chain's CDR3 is CATQFQGGNIQYF. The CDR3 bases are TGTGCCACCCAATTTCAGGGGGGAAACATTCAGTACTTC.